These 6 T cell receptor beta chains were all obtained from the same sample, sequenced in a study of cytomegalovirus exposure and HLA in healthy donors (dated by TCRdb to 2016 to 2017). To prepare the library, the immunoSEQ multiplex PCR assay was applied. For the multiplex PCR, a mixture combining 60 forward primers for TCR Vbeta segments and 13 reverse primers for TCR Jbeta segments was used. TCRdb's version of the immuneACCESS table is confined to in-frame rearrangements and falls short of the full clone set. An unresolved V gene accounts for under half of the shortfall where checked; the remainder is of unknown origin. Across this sample there are 150,000 to 200,000 clones, with less than 90% seen only once. Around 0.25% of the sample goes to the ten largest clones. Sequencing was performed on PBMCs. These receptors were collected from a boy aged 5-17 years in good health and CMV-seronegative.

This clone was detected only once. The chain is built from TRBV7-9 and TRBJ1-2; weak D call: TRBD1 (5 bases). V was trimmed by 4 bases and J by 5 bases, leaving 14 bases between them. Per germline, CDR1 SEHNR and CDR2 FQNEAQ (reference sequence). CDR3 length equals 14 residues. In nucleotides, the CDR3 is TGTGCCAGCAGCTCTGAGAGACAGCCTTATGGCTACACCTTC. This sequence encodes CASSSERQPYGYTF.

V is TRBV27 and J is TRBJ1-1; 8 bases agree with TRBD1. Germline assignment: CDR1 MNHEY and CDR2 SMNVEV (reference sequence). Trimming cost V 4 bases and J 2 bases; bases outside gene matches: 6. This CDR3 spans 15 amino acids. CDR3 DNA: TGTGCCAGCAGTTCCCTACAGGGGGGAAACACTGAAGCTTTCTTT. It specifies CASSSLQGGNTEAFF.

This chain uses TRBV10-3 with TRBJ2-3; 7 bases agree with TRBD1. With V trimmed by 10 bases and J by 2 bases, 12 bases remained unmatched. The CDR3 is made up of 15 amino acids. Germline CDR1 and CDR2: ENHRY and SYGVKD. The CDR3 is CATDGKGTATDTQYF. The CDR3 nucleotides are TGTGCCACCGACGGGAAGGGGACAGCCACAGATACGCAGTATTTT.

This clone appeared once. CDR3 protein: CSADGIGGQFF. The CDR3 bases are TGCAGTGCTGATGGAATCGGGGGGCAGTTCTTC. The chain employs TRBV20-1 and TRBJ2-1; maybe TRBD2 (6 bases). The V end lost 5 bases, the J end lost 12 bases, and 14 bases lay between the germline ends. This CDR3 has 11 residues. From germline, CDR1 is DFQATT and CDR2 SNEGSKA (reference sequence).

V and J are TRBV30 and TRBJ1-1, with TRBD1 matching 7 bases. V gave up 0 bases and J gave up 4 bases; unmatched junction bases: 8. This CDR3 has 15 amino acids. Germline lookup yields CDR1 GTSNPN and CDR2 SVGIG (reference sequence). In DNA, the CDR3 is TGTGCCTGGAGTGTAAAGGTACCAGGGGGCACTGAAGCTTTCTTT. This codes for CAWSVKVPGGTEAFF.

The DNA of the CDR3 is TGTGCCAGCAGCCTACAGGGTGGGACCCTCTACGAGCAGTACTTC. It codes for CASSLQGGTLYEQYF. The V call is TRBV7-6, the J call TRBJ2-7; the D gene is possibly TRBD1 (6 bases). The CDR3 is 15 residues long. Germline-derived CDR1 and CDR2 are SGHVS and FNYEAQ. V lost 5 bases, J lost 3 bases, and 17 bases lay in between.